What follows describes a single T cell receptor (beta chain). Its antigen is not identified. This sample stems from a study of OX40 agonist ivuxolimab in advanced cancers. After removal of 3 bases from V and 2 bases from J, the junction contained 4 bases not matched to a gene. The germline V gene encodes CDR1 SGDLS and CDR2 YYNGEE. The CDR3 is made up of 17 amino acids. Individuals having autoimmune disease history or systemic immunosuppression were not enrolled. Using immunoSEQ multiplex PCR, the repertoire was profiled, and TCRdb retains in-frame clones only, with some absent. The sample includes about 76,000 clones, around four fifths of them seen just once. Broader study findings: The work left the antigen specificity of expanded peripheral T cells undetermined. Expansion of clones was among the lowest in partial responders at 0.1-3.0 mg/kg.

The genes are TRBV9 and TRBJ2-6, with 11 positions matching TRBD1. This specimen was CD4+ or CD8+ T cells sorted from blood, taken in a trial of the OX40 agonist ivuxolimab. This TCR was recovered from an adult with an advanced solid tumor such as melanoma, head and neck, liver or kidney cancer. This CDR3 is CASSGAGQGAGANVLTF. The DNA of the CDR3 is TGTGCCAGCAGCGGCGCGGGACAGGGGGCTGGGGCCAACGTCCTGACTTTC.